The clone carrying this T cell receptor (beta chain) was detected only once. What it binds is not known. The sample belongs to a study of somatic mutations in cytotoxic T cells in rheumatoid arthritis. The wider study: Each patient's diagnosis was followed right away by a blood draw (roughly 33 ml EDTA), before any treatment.

Sequencing used immunoSEQ multiplex PCR; TCRdb keeps in-frame clones, though not all of them. The table lists 15,000 to 20,000 clones, less than 90% of them singletons. Broader study findings: The clonality of CD8+ T cells was not significantly different between rheumatoid arthritis patients and age-matched healthy controls. Within the rheumatoid arthritis patients, CD8+ clonality went up as age increased (Spearman r ~ 0.49). The same was not true of the healthy controls. The authors did not know the antigen targets of the expanded CD8+ clones.

The V gene's germline CDR1 is SGHRS and CDR2 YFSETQ. Unmatched junction bases numbered 10, after V lost 4 bases and J lost 8 bases. This CDR3 spans 15 amino acids. V is TRBV5-1 and J is TRBJ1-2; TRBD1 aligns across 11 bases. Sequenced sample: CD8+ T cells sorted from blood. This clonotype was sampled from an adult with rheumatoid arthritis. The CDR3 coding sequence is TGCGCCAGCAGCCTGCTTGGACAGGGGGCCGAAGGCTACACCTTC. Residues: CASSLLGQGAEGYTF.